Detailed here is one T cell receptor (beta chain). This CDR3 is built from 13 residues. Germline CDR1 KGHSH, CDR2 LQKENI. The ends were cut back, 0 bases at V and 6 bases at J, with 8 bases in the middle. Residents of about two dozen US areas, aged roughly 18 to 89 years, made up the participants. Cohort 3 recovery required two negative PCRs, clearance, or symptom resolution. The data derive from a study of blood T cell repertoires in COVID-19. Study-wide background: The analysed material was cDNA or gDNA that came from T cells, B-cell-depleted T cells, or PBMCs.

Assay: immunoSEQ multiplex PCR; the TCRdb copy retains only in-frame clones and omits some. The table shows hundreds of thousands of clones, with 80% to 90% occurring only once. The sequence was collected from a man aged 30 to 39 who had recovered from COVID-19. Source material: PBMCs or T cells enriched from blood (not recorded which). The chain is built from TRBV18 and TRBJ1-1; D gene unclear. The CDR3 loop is CASSPPRMSEAFF. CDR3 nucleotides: TGTGCCAGCTCACCACCGAGAATGTCTGAAGCTTTCTTT.